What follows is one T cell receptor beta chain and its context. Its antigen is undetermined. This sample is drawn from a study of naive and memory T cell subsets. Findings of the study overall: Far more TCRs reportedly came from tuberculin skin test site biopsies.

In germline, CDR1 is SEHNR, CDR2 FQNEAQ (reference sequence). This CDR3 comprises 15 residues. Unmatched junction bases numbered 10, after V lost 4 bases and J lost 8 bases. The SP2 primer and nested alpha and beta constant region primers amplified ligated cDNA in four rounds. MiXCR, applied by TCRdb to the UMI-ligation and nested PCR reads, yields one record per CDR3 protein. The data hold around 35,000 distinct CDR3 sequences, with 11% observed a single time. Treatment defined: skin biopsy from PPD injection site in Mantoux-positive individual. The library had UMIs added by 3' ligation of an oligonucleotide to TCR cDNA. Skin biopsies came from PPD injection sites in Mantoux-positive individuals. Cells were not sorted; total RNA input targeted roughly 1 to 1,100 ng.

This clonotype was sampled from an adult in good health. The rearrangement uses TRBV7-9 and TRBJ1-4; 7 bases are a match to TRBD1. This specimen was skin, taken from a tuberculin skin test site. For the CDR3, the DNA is TGTGCCAGCAGCTCATGGACAGGTCACGGGGAAAAACTGTTTTTT. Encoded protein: CASSSWTGHGEKLFF.